This T cell receptor beta chain was sequenced for a study of blood T cell repertoires in COVID-19. Across the study: The study drew acute and convalescent COVID-19 samples from the United States, Italy and Spain. The cDNA or gDNA used as material had been derived from T cells, B-cell-depleted T cells, or PBMCs.

Germline lookup yields CDR1 SGHNT and CDR2 YYREEE (reference sequence). CDR3 length equals 14 residues. V lost 4 bases, J lost 6 bases, and 6 bases stayed unmatched. In the original processing: Amplification of reference gene primers provided the estimated nucleated cell counts. Clones were sequenced by immunoSEQ multiplex PCR, and TCRdb holds only the in-frame ones, with some missing. V and J calls and clone size are those listed in that table; D and trimming were worked out from the DNA. The table records about 210,000 clones, 80% to 90% of them present only once. The chain is built from TRBV5-4 and TRBJ2-5; 10 nucleotides agree with TRBD2. The source is a woman aged 50 to 60 with acute or convalescent COVID-19. Sequencing was performed on peripheral blood. Written as DNA, the CDR3 is TGTGCCAGCAGCCTAGCGGGAGAAGCAAAGACCCAGTACTTC. It translates to CASSLAGEAKTQYF.